This T cell receptor beta chain emerged from a study of blood T cell repertoires in COVID-19. Germline CDR1 and CDR2: PRHDT and FYEKMQ (reference sequence). This CDR3 is 16 amino acids long. V lost 3 bases and J 5 bases, leaving 20 bases between the germline ends. Produced via immunoSEQ multiplex PCR; TCRdb's table is partial and in-frame only. The profile covers about 120,000 clones, with about four fifths appearing a single time and approximately 6.3% taken by the ten largest. The sequencing input was peripheral blood. This receptor was taken from an elderly man with active or convalescent COVID-19. The chain combines TRBV13 with TRBJ2-7; D might be TRBD1 (6 bases). CDR3 sequence: CASSFEPRRRQDEQYF. In DNA, the CDR3 is TGTGCCAGCAGCTTCGAACCACGACGAAGACAGGACGAGCAGTACTTC.